The rows below give T cell receptor beta chains drawn from one sample of a study of Graves' ophthalmopathy and Graves' hyperthyroidism. Using its own MiXCR run on the multiplex PCR reads, TCRdb lists one record per CDR3 protein. The sample lists around 1.1 million distinct CDR3 sequences; 36% were seen once. The sample consisted of peripheral blood or thyroid tissue (not recorded which). The receptor set was obtained from an adult man with Graves' hyperthyroidism. Both conserved end residues are part of each CDR3. A D gene is named only where the DNA matches it firmly. Clone size, where shown, is once, few, many, or a class for clones that have expanded.

d_call: -
j_call: TRBJ2-7
v_call: TRBV5-5
clone_size: -
cdr3_nt: TGTGCCAGCAGTTCTCGGAAGGGGGACTACGAGCAGTACTTC
cdr3_aa: CASSSRKGDYEQYF

d_call: -
j_call: TRBJ2-7
v_call: TRBV20-1
clone_size: -
cdr3_nt: TGCAGTGCTACCCGAACGGGTCCCTCCTACGAGCAGTACTTC
cdr3_aa: CSATRTGPSYEQYF

d_call: TRBD1
j_call: TRBJ1-6
v_call: TRBV12-3/TRBV12-4
clone_size: -
cdr3_nt: TGTGCCAGCAGTCCTTCTTACAGGGGAAGCTCCTATAATTCACCCCTCCACTTT
cdr3_aa: CASSPSYRGSSYNSPLHF

d_call: -
j_call: TRBJ1-2
v_call: TRBV19
clone_size: many
cdr3_nt: TGTGCCACCACTTCAGTCCGCCATGGCTACACCTTC
cdr3_aa: CATTSVRHGYTF

d_call: -
j_call: TRBJ1-6
v_call: TRBV15
clone_size: many
cdr3_nt: TGTGCCACCAGCAGAGCGAGAGGGGTGAATTCACCCCTCCACTTT
cdr3_aa: CATSRARGVNSPLHF

d_call: -
j_call: TRBJ1-3
v_call: TRBV20-1
clone_size: -
cdr3_nt: TGCAGTGTACGGACGAACTCTGGAAACACCATATATTTT
cdr3_aa: CSVRTNSGNTIYF

d_call: -
j_call: TRBJ2-5
v_call: TRBV29-1
clone_size: -
cdr3_nt: TGCAGCGCGACAGGTTCCACCGGGGAGACCCAGTACTTC
cdr3_aa: CSATGSTGETQYF

d_call: -
j_call: TRBJ1-5
v_call: TRBV7-8
clone_size: many
cdr3_nt: TGTGCCAGCAGCTTAGCGGCCGAGAATCAGCCCCAGCATTTT
cdr3_aa: CASSLAAENQPQHF

d_call: TRBD1
j_call: TRBJ2-7
v_call: TRBV20-1
clone_size: -
cdr3_nt: TGCAGTGCCAGGGGGCCCGGACAGGGGGCCTACGAGCAGTACTTC
cdr3_aa: CSARGPGQGAYEQYF

d_call: -
j_call: TRBJ2-7
v_call: TRBV2
clone_size: once
cdr3_nt: -
cdr3_aa: CACSARVDRGAYEQYF

d_call: -
j_call: TRBJ2-7
v_call: TRBV13
clone_size: many
cdr3_nt: TGTGCCAGCAGCTTCGGGGAATTCTACGAGCAGTACTTC
cdr3_aa: CASSFGEFYEQYF

d_call: TRBD1
j_call: TRBJ1-5
v_call: TRBV7-2
clone_size: many
cdr3_nt: TGTGCCAGCAGCTTAGCGGGACAGGGTAGGTGGCAGCCCCAGCATTTT
cdr3_aa: CASSLAGQGRWQPQHF

d_call: TRBD2
j_call: TRBJ2-7
v_call: TRBV5-6
clone_size: few
cdr3_nt: TGTGCCAGCAACAACAAACGGGAGGTTTGGTTCGAGCAGTACTTC
cdr3_aa: CASNNKREVWFEQYF

d_call: -
j_call: TRBJ1-6
v_call: TRBV5-4
clone_size: -
cdr3_nt: TGTGCCAGCAGCTCCCCGAGGAGCTCCTATAATTCACCCCCCCACTTT
cdr3_aa: CASSSPRSSYNSPPHF

d_call: -
j_call: TRBJ2-7
v_call: TRBV28
clone_size: -
cdr3_nt: TGTGCCAGCAGTTCATCAGACGGTCAGTACTTC
cdr3_aa: CASSSSDGQYF

d_call: -
j_call: TRBJ1-6
v_call: TRBV13
clone_size: -
cdr3_nt: TGTGCCAGCAGCTCCCTTAGGAGGGGTTGGCGTCATTCACCCCTCCACTTT
cdr3_aa: CASSSLRRGWRHSPLHF

d_call: -
j_call: TRBJ1-4
v_call: TRBV2
clone_size: many
cdr3_nt: TGTGCCAGCAACCTCGGGACACAGGGCGAAAAACTGTTTTTT
cdr3_aa: CASNLGTQGEKLFF

d_call: -
j_call: TRBJ2-7
v_call: TRBV6-1
clone_size: many
cdr3_nt: TGTGCCAGCACTTCGTACAGGGCGGGTTCCTACGAGCAGTACTTC
cdr3_aa: CASTSYRAGSYEQYF

d_call: TRBD1
j_call: TRBJ2-7
v_call: TRBV12-3/TRBV12-4
clone_size: -
cdr3_nt: TGTGCCAGCAGTTTAACAGGGGGTTCTGGCGAGCAGTACTTC
cdr3_aa: CASSLTGGSGEQYF

d_call: TRBD1
j_call: TRBJ1-6
v_call: TRBV13
clone_size: many
cdr3_nt: TGTGCCAGCAGCTTCAGGGGGAATTCACCCCTCCACTTT
cdr3_aa: CASSFRGNSPLHF

d_call: -
j_call: TRBJ2-5
v_call: TRBV7-2
clone_size: many
cdr3_nt: TGTGCCAGCAGCTTAGCGGGTGGGAGCCTTGAGACCCAGTACTTC
cdr3_aa: CASSLAGGSLETQYF

d_call: -
j_call: TRBJ2-2
v_call: TRBV2
clone_size: many
cdr3_nt: TGTGCCAGCAGCTCCTCCGGGACGGCCCTGAACACCGGGGAGCTGTTTTTT
cdr3_aa: CASSSSGTALNTGELFF

d_call: -
j_call: TRBJ1-4
v_call: TRBV10-3
clone_size: few
cdr3_nt: TGTGCCATCACCGAGCGGGGGGAAAAACTGTTTTTT
cdr3_aa: CAITERGEKLFF

d_call: TRBD1
j_call: TRBJ2-6
v_call: TRBV10-3
clone_size: many
cdr3_nt: TGTGCCATCAGTACCTTGGACAGGCCCTCAGGGGGGGCCAACGTCCTGACTTTC
cdr3_aa: CAISTLDRPSGGANVLTF

d_call: -
j_call: TRBJ2-7
v_call: TRBV29-1
clone_size: -
cdr3_nt: TGCAGCGCCTTAAGACCGGGAGCCTACGAGCAGTACTTC
cdr3_aa: CSALRPGAYEQYF

d_call: -
j_call: TRBJ2-7
v_call: TRBV7-8
clone_size: -
cdr3_nt: TGTGCCAGCGCTACGGACTACGAGCAGTACTTC
cdr3_aa: CASATDYEQYF

d_call: TRBD1
j_call: TRBJ1-1
v_call: TRBV20-1
clone_size: -
cdr3_nt: TGCAGTGCTAGACCTCTACCGGGACAGGGTTTCGCTGAAGCTTTCTTT
cdr3_aa: CSARPLPGQGFAEAFF

d_call: TRBD2
j_call: TRBJ2-2
v_call: TRBV29-1
clone_size: many
cdr3_nt: TGCAGCGTGGGACTAGCGGGAGATGACACCGGGGAGCTGTTTTTT
cdr3_aa: CSVGLAGDDTGELFF

d_call: -
j_call: TRBJ1-2
v_call: TRBV7-9
clone_size: -
cdr3_nt: TGTGCCAGCAGAGACCGACAGATAATCTATGGCTACACCTTC
cdr3_aa: CASRDRQIIYGYTF

d_call: -
j_call: TRBJ2-5
v_call: TRBV12-3/TRBV12-4
clone_size: many
cdr3_nt: TGTGCCAGCAGTTTCAATTCACGGGTCGAAGAGACCCAGTACTTC
cdr3_aa: CASSFNSRVEETQYF

d_call: -
j_call: TRBJ2-5
v_call: TRBV29-1
clone_size: many
cdr3_nt: TGCAGCGTTGAAGAGCGGGGGGACAGTGCGGGCACAGAGACCCAGTACTTC
cdr3_aa: CSVEERGDSAGTETQYF

d_call: TRBD1
j_call: TRBJ1-2
v_call: TRBV12-3/TRBV12-4
clone_size: -
cdr3_nt: TGTGCCAGCAGTATGGGACAGCCTAACTATGGCTACACCTTC
cdr3_aa: CASSMGQPNYGYTF

d_call: -
j_call: TRBJ2-6
v_call: TRBV28
clone_size: -
cdr3_nt: TGTGCCAGCGAGGGCGCGGGAACTGGGGCCAACGTCCTGACTTTC
cdr3_aa: CASEGAGTGANVLTF

d_call: -
j_call: TRBJ1-1
v_call: TRBV20-1
clone_size: -
cdr3_nt: TGCAGTGCTGCGGACGGAAACACTGAAGCTTTCTTT
cdr3_aa: CSAADGNTEAFF

d_call: -
j_call: TRBJ2-5
v_call: TRBV13
clone_size: -
cdr3_nt: TGTGCCAGCAGCTCCGGACCGGGAGTTCAAGAGACCCAGTGCTTC
cdr3_aa: CASSSGPGVQETQCF

d_call: TRBD1
j_call: TRBJ1-3
v_call: TRBV20-1
clone_size: -
cdr3_nt: TGCAGTGCTAAACTTTCTCAGGGGGCATCTGGAAACACCATATATTTT
cdr3_aa: CSAKLSQGASGNTIYF

d_call: -
j_call: TRBJ1-5
v_call: TRBV2
clone_size: many
cdr3_nt: TGTGCCAGTTCAACCGGCGGGCAGCCCCAGCATTTT
cdr3_aa: CASSTGGQPQHF

d_call: TRBD2
j_call: TRBJ2-7
v_call: TRBV9
clone_size: -
cdr3_nt: TGTGCCAGCAGCGTATCGCGGGAGTCCTACGAGCAGTACTTC
cdr3_aa: CASSVSRESYEQYF

d_call: TRBD2
j_call: TRBJ2-3
v_call: TRBV11-2
clone_size: -
cdr3_nt: TGTGCCAGCAGCGGGTGGACTAGCGGGACAGATACGCAGTATTTT
cdr3_aa: CASSGWTSGTDTQYF

d_call: TRBD1
j_call: TRBJ2-5
v_call: TRBV15
clone_size: -
cdr3_nt: TGTGCCACCAGCAGGACAGGACAGGGCGCGGAGACCCAGTACTTC
cdr3_aa: CATSRTGQGAETQYF

d_call: -
j_call: TRBJ1-5
v_call: TRBV20-1
clone_size: many
cdr3_nt: TGCAGTGCTAGAGTTCGCGGAGTATGGGGTCAGCCCCAGCATTTT
cdr3_aa: CSARVRGVWGQPQHF

d_call: -
j_call: TRBJ1-4
v_call: TRBV18
clone_size: few
cdr3_nt: TGTGCCAGCTCACCACCGTCGGCAGGTGTTGGGGAAAAACTGTTTTTT
cdr3_aa: CASSPPSAGVGEKLFF

d_call: -
j_call: TRBJ1-5
v_call: TRBV2
clone_size: many
cdr3_nt: TGTGCCAGCAGTTTAAATGATCAGCCCCAGCATTTT
cdr3_aa: CASSLNDQPQHF

d_call: TRBD1
j_call: TRBJ1-4
v_call: TRBV29-1
clone_size: -
cdr3_nt: TGCAGCGCCAGGACAGGACCCGAAAAACTGTTTTTT
cdr3_aa: CSARTGPEKLFF

d_call: TRBD1
j_call: TRBJ1-5
v_call: TRBV6-5
clone_size: -
cdr3_nt: TGTGCCAGCAGACCACAGGGGGCTCGGCAGCCCCAGCATTTT
cdr3_aa: CASRPQGARQPQHF

d_call: TRBD2
j_call: TRBJ2-3
v_call: TRBV9
clone_size: -
cdr3_nt: TGTGCCAGCAGCGGGGCGGGGGTAGATACGCAGTATTTT
cdr3_aa: CASSGAGVDTQYF